The 18 T cell receptor beta chains presented below share a single source sample, sequenced in a study of cytomegalovirus exposure and HLA in healthy donors (TCRdb year 2017). The library was generated by the immunoSEQ multiplex PCR assay. For the multiplex PCR, a mixture combining 60 forward primers for TCR Vbeta segments and 13 reverse primers for TCR Jbeta segments was used. What TCRdb holds here is the immuneACCESS table cut down to in-frame rearrangements. Part of the clones is not present; checked against another copy, under half of the missing clones reflect an unresolved V gene, and the others are unexplained. The sample table lists about 98,000 clones, under 75% of them with a count of one. The ten top clones hold 1.2% of the sample. The sample comprised PBMCs. The receptors derive from a female donor in good health and CMV-seronegative.

In its sample, this clone was seen a few times. V is TRBV6-5 and J is TRBJ1-2; D is ambiguous. V lost 4 bases and J 2 bases, leaving 8 bases between the germline ends. Per the germline V gene, CDR1 is MNHEY and CDR2 is SVGAGI. CDR3 length: 13 residues. The chain's CDR3 is CASSSGGNYGYTF. In nucleotides, the CDR3 is TGTGCCAGCAGTTCCGGCGGAAACTATGGCTACACCTTC.

In its sample, this clone was seen once. The rearrangement uses TRBV9 and TRBJ1-1; D gene ambiguous. CDR1 SGDLS and CDR2 YYNGEE come from the germline V gene. Deletions cut 3 bases from V and 1 base from J, with 10 bases between. This CDR3 comprises 14 residues. CDR3 protein: CASSGLAENTEAFF. The CDR3 region has the DNA TGTGCCAGCAGCGGACTCGCAGAGAACACTGAAGCTTTCTTT.

V usage is TRBV6-5 and J usage is TRBJ2-2; D is perhaps TRBD1 (5 bases). This CDR3 contains 15 residues. Trimming cost V 2 bases and J 8 bases, with 15 bases left between them. Per the germline V gene, CDR1 is MNHEY and CDR2 is SVGAGI. CDR3 coding DNA: TGTGCCAGCAGTTACCGCAAGGGGAAGACTGGGGAGCTGTTTTTT. Its protein product is CASSYRKGKTGELFF.

The rearrangement uses TRBV4-3 and TRBJ1-1, with 8 bases matching TRBD1. The V segment lost 2 bases and the J segment 4 bases; nucleotides outside the gene matches: 9. Per the germline V gene, CDR1 is LGHNA and CDR2 is YSLEER. This CDR3 region has 16 residues. The DNA of the CDR3 is TGCGCCAGCAGCCAAAGCCGGGACAGGTGGGGCACTGAAGCTTTCTTT. Translated, it gives CASSQSRDRWGTEAFF.

The chain employs TRBV6-1 and TRBJ1-2, with 7 nucleotides matching TRBD1. The V gene end was trimmed by 3 bases and the J gene end by 14 bases; junction bases not matched to a gene: 9. CDR3 length equals 12 residues. CDR1 is MNHNS, CDR2 SASEGT, per germline. The CDR3 here is CASSDGKGAKTF. As DNA, the CDR3 is TGTGCCAGCAGTGATGGGAAGGGGGCTAAAACCTTC.

V usage is TRBV29-1 and J usage is TRBJ2-1, with 8 bases lining up with TRBD2. Germline CDR1 is SQVTM and CDR2 is ANQGSEA. After removal of 6 bases from V and 2 bases from J, the junction contained 6 bases not matched to a gene. The CDR3 totals 14 residues. The CDR3 protein is CSVAQLAAYNEQFF. CDR3 coding DNA: TGCAGCGTCGCTCAACTAGCGGCCTACAATGAGCAGTTCTTC.

This chain links TRBV5-4 with TRBJ2-1, with TRBD1 matching over 9 bases. The CDR3 loop spans 17 amino acids. The V gene end was trimmed by 4 bases and the J gene end by 8 bases; junction bases not matched to a gene: 16. Germline assignment: CDR1 SGHNT and CDR2 YYREEE (reference sequence). For the CDR3, the DNA is TGTGCCAGCAGCACTAATACAGGGGGCGCATTTTGGGATGAGCAGTTCTTC. It codes for CASSTNTGGAFWDEQFF.

With regard to this clone: Other nucleotide sequences from this sample produce the same CDR3. The rearrangement joins TRBV5-1 to TRBJ2-7; weak D call: TRBD2 (5 bases). V was shortened by 4 bases and J by 2 bases, with 10 bases between the two germline ends. This CDR3 spans 13 amino acids. Germline CDR1 SGHRS, CDR2 YFSETQ. CDR3 residues: CASSPTGTYEQYF. CDR3 coding DNA: TGCGCCAGCAGCCCGACCGGGACCTACGAGCAGTACTTC.

This clone has only a few counts. V and J are TRBV14 and TRBJ2-7; D is possibly TRBD1 (7 bases). CDR1 and CDR2 from the germline V gene are SGHDN and FVKESK. V was pared by 4 bases and J by 6 bases, with 16 bases between. There are 14 residues in the CDR3. CDR3 bases: TGTGCCAGCAGCCTTGGTGGAGGGACAGTCGAGCAGTACTTC. This translates into CASSLGGGTVEQYF.

This clone was counted only a few times. V gene TRBV18 combines with J gene TRBJ1-1; D uncertain. The CDR3 is made up of 15 amino acids. Per the germline V gene, CDR1 is KGHSH and CDR2 is LQKENI. The V end lost 2 bases, the J end lost 1 base, and 11 bases lay between the germline ends. The CDR3 coding sequence is TGTGCCAGCTCACCAATGCAGGCGCAGAACACTGAAGCTTTCTTT. This sequence encodes CASSPMQAQNTEAFF.

The V and J genes are TRBV5-1 and TRBJ1-1; 10 bases align to TRBD1. Germline trimming cut 4 bases from V and 5 bases from J; bases unmatched to any gene: 8. Germline CDR1 SGHRS, CDR2 YFSETQ. The CDR3 spans 15 residues. The CDR3 here is CASSVAGTGETEAFF. CDR3 nucleotides: TGCGCCAGCAGCGTGGCCGGGACAGGGGAGACTGAAGCTTTCTTT.

J is TRBJ2-4 and V is TRBV28, with TRBD1 matching 7 bases. The V gene's germline CDR1 is MDHEN and CDR2 SYDVKM. The trim removed 2 bases at V and 3 bases at J, leaving 7 bases unmatched. This CDR3 spans 16 amino acids. The CDR3: CASSLTLGGFKNIQYF. DNA for the CDR3: TGTGCCAGCAGTTTAACATTAGGGGGCTTCAAAAACATTCAGTACTTC.

This clone has a handful of counts. V gene TRBV7-9 combines with J gene TRBJ1-1; D call uncertain. Germline-derived CDR1 and CDR2 are SEHNR and FQNEAQ (reference sequence). This CDR3 has 12 residues. Trimming removed 5 bases from V and 8 bases from J, with 12 bases in between. CDR3 loop: CASSPGMAEAFF. CDR3 bases: TGTGCCAGCAGCCCAGGAATGGCCGAAGCTTTCTTT.

The V and J genes are TRBV15 and TRBJ1-4, with unresolved D. V dropped 5 bases and J dropped 4 bases, with 11 bases sitting between them. CDR3 length: 14 residues. Germline values: CDR1 LNHNV, CDR2 YYDKDF (reference sequence). The CDR3 spells CATSRYRSNEKLFF. CDR3 in DNA: TGTGCCACCAGCCGGTATAGGAGTAATGAAAAACTGTTTTTT.

As for this clone: An end of the junction does not agree with germline; a read error may underlie this. V is TRBV30 and J is TRBJ1-6; D is unresolved. The CDR3 has 13 residues. The germline V gene has CDR1 GTSNPN and CDR2 SVGIG (reference sequence). CDR3 coding DNA: TGTGCCTGGACCGAGGGAATGGATTCACCCCCCCACTTT. Residues: CAWTEGMDSPPHF.

The chain is built from TRBV28 and TRBJ2-7; TRBD1 is a possible D gene (6 bases). This CDR3 contains 15 residues. Germline V gives CDR1 MDHEN, CDR2 SYDVKM. Trimming shortened V by 3 bases and J by 6 bases, and 18 bases separated the two germline ends. The CDR3 nucleotides are TGTGCCAGCAGTTTGCCCCGAGGACAGATCGGCGAGCAGTACTTC. This codes for CASSLPRGQIGEQYF.

The chain has TRBV5-1 and TRBJ2-1; TRBD2 agrees at 12 bases. The CDR3 has 17 amino acids. Germline loops: CDR1 SGHRS, CDR2 YFSETQ. The trim removed 4 bases at V and 0 bases at J, leaving 5 bases unmatched. CDR3 DNA: TGCGCCAGCAGCCCGACTAGCGGGGGTTACTCCTACAATGAGCAGTTCTTC. Its translation is CASSPTSGGYSYNEQFF.

J is TRBJ1-1 and V is TRBV29-1; TRBD1 is a possible D gene (6 bases). V was shortened by 7 bases and J by 2 bases, with 17 bases between the two germline ends. The CDR3 consists of 14 residues. Germline CDR1 reads SQVTM; CDR2 reads ANQGSEA. The CDR3 here is CSATGGGTNTEAFF. The CDR3 coding sequence is TGCAGCGCCACCGGGGGGGGCACAAACACTGAAGCTTTCTTT.